These T cell receptor beta chains were read from a single sample in a study of beta chain features in type 1 diabetes. TCRdb's copy holds only in-frame clones and misses some; the assay was immunoSEQ multiplex PCR. The sample includes over 500,000 clones, less than 20% seen only once; the top ten take about 0.093%. Sequenced: naive CD4+ T cells from blood. These receptors were collected from a man between 18 and 35 years old in good health. Each CDR3 is given with its conserved first and last residue. D genes are given only for firm matches. Part of the rows lack a size; the others show once, few, many or a class for expanded clones.

NA	TRBJ2-2	NA	TRBV28	CASSPITGELFF	TGTGCCAGCAGTCCGATCACCGGGGAGCTGTTTTTT
NA	TRBJ2-6	few	TRBV7-2	CASSLVVNSGANVLTF	TGTGCCAGCAGCTTAGTGGTGAACTCTGGGGCCAACGTCCTGACTTTC
NA	TRBJ2-5	NA	TRBV5-1	CASSLSEETQYF	TGCGCCAGCAGCTTGTCAGAAGAGACCCAGTACTTC
TRBD2	TRBJ2-5	NA	TRBV7-2	CASSFGLAGAETQYF	TGTGCCAGCAGCTTTGGACTAGCGGGAGCGGAGACCCAGTACTTC
NA	TRBJ1-5	few	TRBV21-1	CASSKLIWSASNQPQHF	TGTGCCAGCAGCAAACTCATTTGGTCGGCGAGCAATCAGCCCCAGCATTTT
NA	TRBJ1-1	few	TRBV6-5	CASSYGVVKTEAFF	TGTGCCAGCAGTTACGGGGTGGTTAAGACTGAAGCTTTCTTT
NA	TRBJ2-7	few	TRBV7-2	CASSSRDTYEQYF	TGTGCCAGCAGCAGCCGGGACACCTACGAGCAGTACTTC
NA	TRBJ2-7	NA	TRBV6-5	CASSYHRGGSYEQYF	TGTGCCAGCAGTTACCACAGGGGGGGATCCTACGAGCAGTACTTC
NA	TRBJ2-1	few	TRBV5-1	CASLGARYNEQFF	TGCGCCAGCCTTGGGGCTCGCTACAATGAGCAGTTCTTC
NA	TRBJ1-2	few	TRBV20-1	CSCTDGYGYTF	TGCAGCTGCACGGACGGCTATGGCTACACCTTC
NA	TRBJ2-3	NA	TRBV7-2	CASSPFSLSTDTQYF	TGTGCCAGCAGCCCCTTCAGTCTTAGCACAGATACGCAGTATTTT
NA	TRBJ2-1	few	TRBV19	CASSIGLSFF	TGTGCCAGTAGTATAGGCCTTTCGTTCTTC
TRBD1	TRBJ1-2	few	TRBV4-3	CASSQDPQGAYGYTF	TGCGCCAGCAGCCAAGATCCACAGGGGGCCTATGGCTACACCTTC
TRBD1	TRBJ2-1	few	TRBV7-2	CASSNRDRGRFSCFF	TGTGCCAGCAGCAACCGGGACAGGGGGCGTTTTTCTTGTTTCTTC
TRBD1	TRBJ2-4	many	TRBV23-1	CASSPQGDKNIQYF	TGCGCCAGCAGTCCACAGGGGGACAAAAACATTCAGTACTTC
NA	TRBJ2-3	few	TRBV4-3	CASSQGKGNTDTQYF	TGCGCCAGCAGCCAAGGAAAGGGGAACACAGATACGCAGTATTTT
NA	TRBJ1-5	few	TRBV4-3	CASSQEGSGNQPQHF	TGCGCCAGCAGCCAAGAGGGGAGCGGCAATCAGCCCCAGCATTTT
NA	TRBJ2-2	few	TRBV5-1	CASSLAPTGELFF	TGCGCCAGCAGCTTGGCCCCTACCGGGGAGCTGTTTTTT
TRBD2	TRBJ2-1	NA	TRBV5-1	CASSLVSRGGYNEQFF	TGCGCCAGCAGCTTGGTCTCTCGCGGGGGGTACAATGAGCAGTTCTTC
TRBD1	TRBJ1-5	NA	TRBV18	CASSTLGTGGNQPQHF	TGTGCCAGCTCAACCCTAGGGACAGGGGGCAATCAGCCCCAGCATTTT
NA	TRBJ2-6	NA	TRBV7-2	CASSLGLSGANVLTF	TGTGCCAGCAGCTTAGGTCTCTCTGGGGCCAACGTCCTGACTTTC
NA	TRBJ2-7	NA	TRBV10-3	CAIKGTLMGHEQYF	TGTGCCATCAAGGGAACTTTAATGGGCCACGAGCAGTACTTC
NA	TRBJ1-2	NA	TRBV7-8	CASSLAWEGAYGYTF	TGTGCCAGCAGCTTAGCTTGGGAAGGGGCGTATGGCTACACCTTC
NA	TRBJ1-1	few	TRBV7-2	CASSPAAGLNTEAFF	TGTGCCAGCAGCCCTGCCGCGGGACTGAACACTGAAGCTTTCTTT
NA	TRBJ2-7	NA	TRBV30	CAWSVPALSSYEQYF	TGTGCCTGGAGTGTTCCAGCTCTAAGCTCCTACGAGCAGTACTTC
NA	TRBJ2-5	NA	TRBV13	CASSRGRETQYF	TGTGCCAGCAGCAGGGGAAGGGAGACCCAGTACTTC
TRBD1	TRBJ2-7	few	TRBV5-1	CASRPGQGIYEQYF	TGCGCCAGCAGGCCCGGACAGGGGATCTACGAGCAGTACTTC
NA	TRBJ1-2	NA	TRBV7-9	CASSLALQGGSGYTF	TGTGCCAGCAGCTTGGCCCTACAGGGAGGAAGTGGCTACACCTTC
NA	TRBJ2-7	NA	TRBV10-3	CAISVGQGSLEQYF	TGTGCCATCAGTGTAGGGCAGGGGTCGCTCGAGCAGTACTTC
TRBD2	TRBJ2-7	NA	TRBV28	CASSSSAGADYEQYF	TGTGCCAGCAGTTCGTCAGCGGGGGCGGACTACGAGCAGTACTTC
NA	TRBJ2-1	few	TRBV6-5	CASSYEGSFSLNEQFF	TGTGCCAGCAGTTACGAAGGCAGCTTCTCTCTGAATGAGCAGTTCTTC
NA	TRBJ1-1	NA	TRBV9	CASSVDSGAMNTEAFF	TGTGCCAGCAGCGTAGATTCTGGGGCAATGAACACTGAAGCTTTCTTT
TRBD1	TRBJ2-5	NA	TRBV15	CATSREQDRGEKTQYF	TGTGCCACCAGCAGAGAACAGGACAGGGGCGAAAAGACCCAGTACTTC
TRBD1	TRBJ2-4	NA	TRBV6-1	CASSRGQGGKNIQYF	TGTGCCAGCAGTCGAGGACAGGGGGGGAAAAACATTCAGTACTTC
TRBD1	TRBJ1-6	few	TRBV11-1	CASSQGQGGNSPLHF	TGTGCCAGCAGCCAGGGACAGGGGGGGAATTCACCCCTCCACTTT
NA	TRBJ2-7	few	TRBV5-4	CASSQDIASSYEQYF	TGTGCCAGCAGCCAGGACATTGCAAGCTCCTACGAGCAGTACTTC
NA	TRBJ2-3	NA	TRBV5-1	CASSLNQGPTDTQYF	TGCGCCAGCAGCTTAAACCAAGGGCCCACAGATACGCAGTATTTT